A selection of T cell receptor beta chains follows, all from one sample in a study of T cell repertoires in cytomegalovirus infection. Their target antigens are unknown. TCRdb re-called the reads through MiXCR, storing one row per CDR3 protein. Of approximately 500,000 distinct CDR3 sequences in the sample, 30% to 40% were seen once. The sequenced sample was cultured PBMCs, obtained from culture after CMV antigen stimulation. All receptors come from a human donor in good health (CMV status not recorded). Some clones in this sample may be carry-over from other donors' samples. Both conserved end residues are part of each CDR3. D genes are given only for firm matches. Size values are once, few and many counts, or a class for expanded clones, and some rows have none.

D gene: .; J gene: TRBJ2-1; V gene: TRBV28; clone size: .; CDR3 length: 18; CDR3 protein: CASSLSGEGLASYNEQFF; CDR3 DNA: TGTGCCAGCAGTTTGTCGGGTGAAGGGCTAGCTAGCTACAATGAGCAGTTCTTC
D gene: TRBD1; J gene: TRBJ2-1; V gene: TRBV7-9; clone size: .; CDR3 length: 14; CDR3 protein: CASSFGTEHNEQFF; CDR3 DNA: TGTGCCAGCAGCTTCGGGACAGAACACAATGAGCAGTTCTTC
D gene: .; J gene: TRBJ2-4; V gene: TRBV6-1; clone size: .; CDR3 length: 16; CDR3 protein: CASSGGVSAGFGIQYF; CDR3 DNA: TGTGCCAGCAGTGGTGGTGTTAGCGCAGGGTTCGGCATTCAGTACTTC
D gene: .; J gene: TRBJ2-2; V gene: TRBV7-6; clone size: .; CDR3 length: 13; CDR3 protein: CASSPRQTGELFF; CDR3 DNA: TGTGCCAGCAGCCCGCGACAGACCGGGGAGCTGTTTTTT
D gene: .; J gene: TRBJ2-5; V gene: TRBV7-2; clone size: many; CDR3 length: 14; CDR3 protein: CASSFGGGGETQYF; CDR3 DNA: TGTGCCAGCAGCTTTGGAGGGGGTGGAGAGACCCAGTACTTC
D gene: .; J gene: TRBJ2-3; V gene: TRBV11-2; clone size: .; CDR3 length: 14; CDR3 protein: CASSEAGTLATQYF; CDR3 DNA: TGTGCCAGCAGCGAAGCCGGGACCCTAGCTACGCAGTATTTT
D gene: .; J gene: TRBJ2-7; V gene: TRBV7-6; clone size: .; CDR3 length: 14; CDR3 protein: CASSSTQGLNEQYF; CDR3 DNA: TGTGCCAGCAGCTCAACTCAGGGGCTCAACGAGCAGTACTTC
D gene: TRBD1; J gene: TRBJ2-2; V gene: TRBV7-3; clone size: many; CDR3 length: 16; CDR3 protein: CASSLPGTGGTGELFF; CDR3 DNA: TGTGCCAGCAGCTTACCTGGGACAGGGGGCACCGGGGAGCTGTTTTTT
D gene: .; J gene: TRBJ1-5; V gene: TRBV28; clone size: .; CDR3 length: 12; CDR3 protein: CASSLQHQPQHF; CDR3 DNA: TGTGCCAGCAGTTTACAGCATCAGCCCCAGCATTTT
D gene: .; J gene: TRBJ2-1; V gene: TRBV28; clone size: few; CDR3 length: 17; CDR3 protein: CASSPGDLYGSYNEQFF; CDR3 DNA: TGTGCCAGCAGTCCCGGCGATTTGTATGGATCCTACAATGAGCAGTTCTTC
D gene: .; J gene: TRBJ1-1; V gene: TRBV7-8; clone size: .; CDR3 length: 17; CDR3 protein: CASSLTAAGAVNTEAFF; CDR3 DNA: TGTGCCAGCAGCTTAACAGCCGCGGGGGCCGTGAACACTGAAGCTTTCTTT